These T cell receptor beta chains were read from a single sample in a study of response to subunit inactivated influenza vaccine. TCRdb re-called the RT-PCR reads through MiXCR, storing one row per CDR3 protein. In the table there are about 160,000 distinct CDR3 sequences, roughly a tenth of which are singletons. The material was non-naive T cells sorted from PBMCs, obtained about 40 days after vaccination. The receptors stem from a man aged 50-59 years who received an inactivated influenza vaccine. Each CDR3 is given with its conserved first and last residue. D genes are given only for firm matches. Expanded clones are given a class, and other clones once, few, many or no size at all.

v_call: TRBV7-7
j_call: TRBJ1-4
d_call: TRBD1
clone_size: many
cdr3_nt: TGTGCCAGCAGCAAGTCGACAGGGTTTAATGAAAAACTGTTTTTT
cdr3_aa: CASSKSTGFNEKLFF

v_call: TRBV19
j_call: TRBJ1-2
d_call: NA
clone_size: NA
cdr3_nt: TGTGCCAGTACCCTTGGGAGAGGCTATGGCTACACCTTC
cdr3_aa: CASTLGRGYGYTF

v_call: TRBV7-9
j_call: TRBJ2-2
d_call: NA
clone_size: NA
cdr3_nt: TGTGCCAGCAGCATACGCAGGAACACCGGGGAGCTGTTTTTT
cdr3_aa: CASSIRRNTGELFF

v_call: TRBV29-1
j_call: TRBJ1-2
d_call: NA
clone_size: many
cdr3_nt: TGCAGCGTTGAAGAAGGGGGTGGCTATGGCTACACCTTC
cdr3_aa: CSVEEGGGYGYTF

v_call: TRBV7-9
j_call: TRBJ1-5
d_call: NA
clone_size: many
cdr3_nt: TGTGCCAGCAGCTTGGGGGTTGCGGGCAATCAGCCCCAGCATTTT
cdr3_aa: CASSLGVAGNQPQHF

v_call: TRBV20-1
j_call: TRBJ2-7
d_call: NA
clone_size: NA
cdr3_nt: TGCAGTGCCGGGACACCCGAAGCCAGATCCTACGAGCAGTACTTC
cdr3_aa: CSAGTPEARSYEQYF

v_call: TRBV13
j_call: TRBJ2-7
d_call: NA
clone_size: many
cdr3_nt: TGTGCCAGCAGCTTAGGCTCCCGGTTAACCTACGAGCAGTACTTC
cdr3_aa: CASSLGSRLTYEQYF

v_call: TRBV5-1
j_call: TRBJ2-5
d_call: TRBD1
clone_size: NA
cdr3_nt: TGCGCCAGCAGCCACGGGACAGGGGTAGAGACCCAGTACTTC
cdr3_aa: CASSHGTGVETQYF

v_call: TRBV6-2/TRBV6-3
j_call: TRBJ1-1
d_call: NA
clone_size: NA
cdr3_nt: TGTGCCAGCAGCGCAGTCATGAACACTGAAGCTTTCTTT
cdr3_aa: CASSAVMNTEAFF

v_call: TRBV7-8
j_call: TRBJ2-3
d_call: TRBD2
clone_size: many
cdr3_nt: TGTGCCAGCAGATCTACCACTAGCGGGGAAGGAGATACGCAGTATTTT
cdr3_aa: CASRSTTSGEGDTQYF

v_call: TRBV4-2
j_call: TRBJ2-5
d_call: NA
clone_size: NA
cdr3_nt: TGTGCCAGCAGCCAAGATCCTTTCCAAGAGACCCAGTACTTC
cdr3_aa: CASSQDPFQETQYF

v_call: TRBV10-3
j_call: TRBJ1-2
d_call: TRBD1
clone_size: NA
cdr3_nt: TGTGCCAGCACAGGACAGGACAACTATGGCTACACCTTC
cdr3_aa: CASTGQDNYGYTF

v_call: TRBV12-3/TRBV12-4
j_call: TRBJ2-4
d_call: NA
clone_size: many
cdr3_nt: TGTGCCAGCAGTTTAGGCAGCGCCAAAAACATTCAGTACTTC
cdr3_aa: CASSLGSAKNIQYF

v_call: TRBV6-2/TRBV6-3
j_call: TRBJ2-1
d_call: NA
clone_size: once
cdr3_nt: TGTGCCAGCAGTTACGTAGGGAGGCTAGTCCAAGGGCACAATGAGCAGTTCTTC
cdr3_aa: CASSYVGRLVQGHNEQFF

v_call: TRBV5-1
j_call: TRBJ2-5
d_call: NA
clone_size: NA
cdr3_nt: TGCGCCAGCGGTGGGGCAGGGCGTGTTGGAGAGGCCCAGTACTTC
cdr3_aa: CASGGAGRVGEAQYF

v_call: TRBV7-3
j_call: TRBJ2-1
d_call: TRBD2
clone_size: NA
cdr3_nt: TGTGCCAGCAGTATAGCGGGAGGGCCCTCTGAGCAGTTCTTC
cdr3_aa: CASSIAGGPSEQFF